Presented here are 10 T cell receptor beta chains from one specimen sequenced in a study of shared clonotypes between healthy human individuals. Generated by immunoSEQ multiplex PCR, the TCRdb table keeps only in-frame clones and is missing some. The table lists more than 2 million clones, 90% to 96% of them singletons. Specimen: naive CD4+ T cells sorted from blood. Subset given: CD45RA+ positively selected. The receptors shown here come from a man aged 18 to 30 in good health.

Concerning this clone: Other nucleotide sequences in the sample specify the same CDR3. The CDR3 DNA sequence: TGTGCCAGCAGTTCAGGTAGCAATCAGCCCCAGCATTTT. It encodes CASSSGSNQPQHF. The V and J genes are TRBV7-3 and TRBJ1-5; unclear D gene. CDR1 SGHTA and CDR2 FQGTGA come from the germline V gene. The CDR3 contains 13 residues. The germline V and J ends were trimmed by 6 bases and 0 bases, with 6 bases remaining between them.

The gene calls are TRBV25-1 and TRBJ2-7, with D possibly matching TRBD1 (6 bases). Germline CDR1 reads MGHDK; CDR2 reads SYGVNS. Trimming removed 0 bases from V and 0 bases from J, with 9 bases in between. The CDR3 is 15 amino acids. CDR3 in amino acids: CASSEYRGSSYEQYF. The CDR3 DNA follows: TGTGCCAGCAGTGAATATAGGGGGAGCTCCTACGAGCAGTACTTC.

J is TRBJ1-1 and V is TRBV21-1; the table assigns TRBD1, which was not confirmed against the DNA. TRBV21-1 has pseudogene status. The CDR3 totals 15 residues. CDR3 amino acids: CASSNISRLNTEAFF. The CDR3 bases are TGTGCCAGCAGCAATATCTCCAGATTGAACACTGAAGCTTTCTTT.

The CDR3 DNA is TGTGCCAGCAGAAGGAATACCGGGACAGGGAACACCGGGGAGCTGTTTTTT. It translates to CASRRNTGTGNTGELFF. The V and J genes are TRBV25-1 and TRBJ2-2; TRBD1 agrees at 8 bases. V lost 6 bases and J lost 1; bases outside the gene matches: 10. Germline V gene sequence: CDR1 MGHDK, CDR2 SYGVNS. This CDR3 has 17 amino acids.

CDR3 in amino acids: CASSSGQIQETQYF. CDR3 DNA sequence: TGTGCCAGCAGCTCGGGACAGATCCAAGAGACCCAGTACTTC. The chain is built from TRBV5-4 and TRBJ2-5; 7 bases align to TRBD1. Trimming at V came to 3 bases and at J to 1 base, leaving 3 bases not matched to a gene. This CDR3 spans 14 amino acids. Germline CDR1 reads SGHNT; CDR2 reads YYREEE (reference sequence).

The chain uses TRBV7-9 and TRBJ2-3; TRBD2 matches at 7 bases. The germline gives CDR1 SEHNR, CDR2 FQNEAQ (reference sequence). The ends lost 3 bases at V and 4 bases at J; junction bases unmatched: 13. The CDR3 has 17 amino acids. Here the CDR3 reads CASSLSEAGSRPDTQYF. CDR3 nucleotides: TGTGCCAGCAGCTTGTCGGAAGCGGGATCCAGGCCAGATACGCAGTATTTT.

The rearrangement links TRBV2 to TRBJ1-6; TRBD1 agrees at 8 bases. The germline V gene has CDR1 SNHLY and CDR2 FYNNEI. The CDR3 extends over 15 amino acids. Unmatched junction bases numbered 7, after V lost 6 bases and J lost 6 bases. The CDR3 region is CASSLEGTGNSPLHF. In DNA, the CDR3 is TGTGCCAGCAGCCTCGAAGGGACAGGTAATTCACCCCTCCACTTT. The full variable domain, with the rest looked up from reference TRBV2 and TRBJ1-6, is EPEVTQTPSHQVTQMGQEVILRCVPISNHLYFYWYRQILGQKVEFLVSFYNNEISEKSEIFDDQFSVERPDGSNFTLKIRSTKLEDSAMYFCASSLEGTGNSPLHFGNGTRLTVT.

The genes are TRBV19 and TRBJ1-1; no clear D. The length of the CDR3 is 14 residues. V gave up 5 bases and J gave up 0 bases, with 10 bases separating them. Looked up from germline, CDR1 is LNHDA and CDR2 is SQIVND (reference sequence). CDR3 sequence reads: CASSDSRMNTEAFF. CDR3 nucleotides: TGTGCCAGTAGTGATTCAAGGATGAACACTGAAGCTTTCTTT.

This clone was observed a single time. The rearrangement links TRBV19 to TRBJ2-3, with 7 bases matching TRBD2. With 7 bases clipped from V and 4 bases from J, the junction kept 14 bases outside the gene matches. Germline values: CDR1 LNHDA, CDR2 SQIVND (reference sequence). The CDR3 runs to 16 residues. This CDR3 reads CASTPRGAGSADTQYF. CDR3 nucleotide sequence: TGTGCCAGTACCCCACGGGGAGCGGGATCGGCAGATACGCAGTATTTT.

The chain has TRBV28 and TRBJ1-2, with no clear D. CDR3 length: 13 amino acids. Germline V lookup: CDR1 MDHEN, CDR2 SYDVKM. The ends were cut back, 6 bases at V and 4 bases at J, with 12 bases in the middle. CDR3 sequence: CASRVGLFYGYTF. CDR3 nucleotide sequence: TGTGCCAGCAGGGTAGGGCTCTTCTATGGCTACACCTTC.